The 4 T cell receptor beta chains in this list originate from one sample, sequenced in a study of T-cell reconstitution after alpha-beta-depleted transplantation in children. As it was prepared, the TCRbeta library received unique molecular identifiers. TCRdb processed the PCR reads anew with MiXCR; each CDR3 protein has one entry. The sample carries approximately 200,000 distinct CDR3 sequences, roughly 15% recorded once. The sequencing used PBMCs from the stem cell graft donor, collected from the stem cell graft. Receptors originate from a human donor who donated a stem cell graft to a child with acute lymphoblastic leukemia.

This clonotype was observed a few times. The J gene is TRBJ2-5, the V gene TRBV29-1, with D unclear. Per germline, CDR1 SQVTM and CDR2 ANQGSEA. Trimming cost V 6 bases and J 5 bases, with 16 bases left between them. The CDR3 is made up of 13 amino acids. CDR3: CSVDRQTGETQYF. CDR3 in DNA: TGCAGCGTCGACCGGCAGACCGGGGAGACCCAGTACTTC.

A single count supports this clonotype. This chain links TRBV4-1 with TRBJ1-1, with D perhaps TRBD1 (5 bases). The germline V gene encodes CDR1 MGHRA and CDR2 YSYEKL. V was trimmed by 0 bases and J by 1 base, leaving 15 bases between them. The CDR3 covers 17 residues. The CDR3 is CASSQDLETGPNTEAFF. The CDR3 bases are TGCGCCAGCAGCCAAGATCTCGAAACAGGTCCGAACACTGAAGCTTTCTTT.

This clonotype occurred many times. The V call is TRBV12-3 or TRBV12-4, the J call TRBJ1-5; 7 bases agree with TRBD1. This CDR3 region has 15 residues. With V trimmed by 6 bases and J by 3 bases, 8 bases remained unmatched. CDR3 sequence reads: CASSLGQPTNQPQHF. The CDR3 DNA reads TGTGCCAGCAGCCTGGGACAGCCTACCAATCAGCCCCAGCATTTT.

The count of this clonotype is one. A much more abundant neighbour one base away suggests this may be a read error. The chain couples TRBV5-1 to TRBJ1-1; D unresolved. The germline gives CDR1 SGHRS, CDR2 YFSETQ. Trimming took 4 bases from V and 3 from J, leaving 16 bases between them. There are 15 residues in the CDR3. CDR3: CASSSEPCGDTEAFF. In DNA, the CDR3 is TGCGCCAGCAGCAGTGAACCGTGTGGCGACACTGAAGCTTTCTTT.